This record concerns one TCR beta chain sequence. The data derive from a study of blood T cell repertoires in COVID-19. Study-level background: T cells, B-cell-depleted T cells, or PBMCs supplied cDNA or gDNA.

As processed by the authors: Cell counts per sample came from amplifying reference gene primers. TCRdb keeps only in-frame clones here, not all; method: immunoSEQ multiplex PCR. From that table come the V and J calls and clone size; the DNA was used to work out D and trimming. The sample carries fewer than 300,000 clones, roughly 90% recorded once. Followed longitudinally, the Seattle patients had been enrolled during active infection. The V gene's germline CDR1 is SGHRS and CDR2 YFSETQ. The CDR3 sequence is 13 residues long. With 5 bases clipped from V and 9 bases from J, the junction kept 7 bases outside the gene matches.

This rearrangement joins TRBV5-1 to TRBJ2-1, with 8 bases fitting TRBD1. Sequencing was done on a sample of peripheral blood. The clonotype comes from a woman aged 30 to 39 with COVID-19, enrolled during active disease. CDR3 sequence (DNA): TGCGCCAGCAGTGACCCAGGGGGCGGTGAGCAGTTCTTC. It yields the protein CASSDPGGGEQFF.